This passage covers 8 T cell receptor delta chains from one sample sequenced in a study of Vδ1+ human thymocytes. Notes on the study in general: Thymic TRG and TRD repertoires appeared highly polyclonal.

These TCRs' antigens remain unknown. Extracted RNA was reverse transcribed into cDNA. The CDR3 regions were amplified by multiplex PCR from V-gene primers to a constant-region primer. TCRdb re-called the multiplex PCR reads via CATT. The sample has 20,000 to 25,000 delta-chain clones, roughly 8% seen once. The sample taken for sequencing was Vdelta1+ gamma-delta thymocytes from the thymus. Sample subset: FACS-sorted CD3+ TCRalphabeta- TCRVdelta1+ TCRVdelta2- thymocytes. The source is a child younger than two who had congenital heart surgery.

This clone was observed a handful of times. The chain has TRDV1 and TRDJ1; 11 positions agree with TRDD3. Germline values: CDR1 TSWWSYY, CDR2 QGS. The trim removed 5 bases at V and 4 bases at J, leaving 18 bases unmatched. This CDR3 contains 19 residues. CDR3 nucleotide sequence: TGTGCTCTTGGGCCCCCTTCCCCACTGGGGGATAAAGAGGACGATAAACTCATCTTT. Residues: CALGPPSPLGDKEDDKLIF.

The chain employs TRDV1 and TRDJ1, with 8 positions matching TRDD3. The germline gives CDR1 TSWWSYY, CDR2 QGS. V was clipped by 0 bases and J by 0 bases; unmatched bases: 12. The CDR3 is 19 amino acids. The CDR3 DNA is TGTGCTCTTGGGGAACTCACAGACTGGGGGCTACGCTACACCGATAAACTCATCTTT. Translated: CALGELTDWGLRYTDKLIF.

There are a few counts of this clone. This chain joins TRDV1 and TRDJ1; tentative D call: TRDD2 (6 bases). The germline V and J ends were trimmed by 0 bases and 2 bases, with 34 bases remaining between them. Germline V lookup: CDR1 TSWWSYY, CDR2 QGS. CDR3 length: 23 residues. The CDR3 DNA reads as TGTGCTCTTGGGGAACTTGTCCCATCCTACGGGATGGGGCCGGCGGGCTCAACCGATAAACTCATCTTT. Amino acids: CALGELVPSYGMGPAGSTDKLIF.

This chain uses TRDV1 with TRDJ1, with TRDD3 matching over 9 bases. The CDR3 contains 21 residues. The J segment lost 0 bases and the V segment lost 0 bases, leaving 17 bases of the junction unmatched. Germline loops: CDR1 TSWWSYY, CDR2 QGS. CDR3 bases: TGTGCTCTTGGGGAACTCAGACGGGGTTCCTACTGGGGGAGCGACACCGATAAACTCATCTTT. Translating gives CALGELRRGSYWGSDTDKLIF.

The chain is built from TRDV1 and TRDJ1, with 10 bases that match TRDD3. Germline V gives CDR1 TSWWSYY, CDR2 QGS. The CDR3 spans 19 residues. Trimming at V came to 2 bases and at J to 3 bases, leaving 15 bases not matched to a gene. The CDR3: CALGESFAVPTGGSDKLIF. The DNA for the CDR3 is TGTGCTCTTGGGGAATCTTTCGCCGTTCCTACTGGGGGATCCGATAAACTCATCTTT.

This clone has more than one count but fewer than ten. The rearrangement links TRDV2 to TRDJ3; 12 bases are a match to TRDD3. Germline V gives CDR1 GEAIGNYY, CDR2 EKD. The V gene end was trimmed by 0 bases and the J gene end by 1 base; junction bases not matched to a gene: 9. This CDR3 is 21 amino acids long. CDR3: CACDTQYWGIQGSWDTRQMFF. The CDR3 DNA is TGTGCCTGTGACACCCAGTACTGGGGGATACAGGGGTCCTGGGACACCCGACAGATGTTTTTC.

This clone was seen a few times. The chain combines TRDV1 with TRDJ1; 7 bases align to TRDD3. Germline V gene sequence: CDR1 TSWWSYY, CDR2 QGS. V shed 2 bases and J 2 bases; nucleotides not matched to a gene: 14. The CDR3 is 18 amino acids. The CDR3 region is CALGEMKGHWGGTDKLIF. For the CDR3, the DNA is TGTGCTCTTGGGGAAATGAAGGGTCACTGGGGAGGTACCGATAAACTCATCTTT.

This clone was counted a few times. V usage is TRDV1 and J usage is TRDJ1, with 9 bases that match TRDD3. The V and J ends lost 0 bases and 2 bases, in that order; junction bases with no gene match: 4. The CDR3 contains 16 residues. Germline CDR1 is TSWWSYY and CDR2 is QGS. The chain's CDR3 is CALGELYWGSTDKLIF. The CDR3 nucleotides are TGTGCTCTTGGGGAACTCTACTGGGGGAGTACCGATAAACTCATCTTT.